The clone carrying this T cell receptor (beta chain) showed up many times. What it binds is unknown. TCRdb re-derived calls from the 5' RACE reads in MiXCR, one entry per CDR3 protein. This sample yields 15,000 or so distinct CDR3 sequences, of which about a quarter are seen a single time; roughly three fifths belongs to the top ten. The V end lost 3 bases, the J end lost 5 bases, and 12 bases lay between the germline ends. The CDR3 loop spans 14 amino acids. Per germline, CDR1 LNHDA and CDR2 SQIVND (reference sequence). This sample was taken from a study of T-cell memory formation after mild COVID-19. For the study at large: Across donors, TCR clusters were largely donor specific.

Study-wide results and caveats: Some clones that responded turned up in pre-infection memory, which suggests that cross-reactive memory joined in. Balance between CD4 and CD8 was seen in clones contracting day 15 to 85, and a CD4+ lean was seen in later expanders.

This sequence joins TRBV19 and TRBJ2-3, with D tentatively TRBD1 (6 bases). The receptor was derived from a man younger than 30 who had mild COVID-19 (a few samples of this study predate the infection). Cell type and time point are not known. Input material: PBMCs or a T cell subset sorted from them (not recorded which). CDR3 DNA: TGTGCCAGTAGTATTCTGGGGGCCCTAGATACGCAGTATTTT. Translation gives CASSILGALDTQYF.